This T cell receptor (beta chain) emerged from a study of T cell therapy after organ transplantation. Study background: Of some ten patients, eight responded clinically and two did not. Across 2 to 6 intravenous infusions, patients got a median of 1.92 x 10^8 CMV-specific T cells.

The CDR3 contains 12 residues. V was cut by 6 bases and J by 4 bases, with 7 bases left in between. CDR1 is MNHEY, CDR2 SMNVEV, per germline (reference sequence). A remark on this clone: As yet, its antigen is unknown.

This table comes from immunoSEQ multiplex PCR, and its TCRdb copy is limited to in-frame clones, with some not included. The repertoire consists of over 45,000 clones, with 85% to 95% occurring once and the leading ten covering around 3%. Study conclusions and caveats: In nonresponders, large pretherapy expansions changed minimally after therapy. Post-therapy reconstitution appeared to include transferred and endogenous clonotypes.

This sequence was found in a human patient who had received a solid organ transplant and had CMV disease. V usage is TRBV27 and J usage is TRBJ2-1; D gene unclear. The source material was CD8+ T cells from blood, sampled before autologous CMV-specific T cell therapy. The CDR3 spells CASSPHYNEQFF. In DNA form, the CDR3 reads TGTGCCAGCAGCCCGCATTACAATGAGCAGTTCTTC.